These 10 T cell receptor beta chains share one sample of origin, sequenced in a study of blood T cell repertoires in COVID-19. Repertoires were generated with immunoSEQ multiplex PCR, while TCRdb's copy carries only in-frame clones and drops some. The repertoire holds roughly 110,000 clones, with around 84% as singletons. Sequenced: peripheral blood. The receptors come from a man in his forties with acute or convalescent COVID-19.

The chain employs TRBV7-6 and TRBJ1-1; 7 bases are shared with TRBD1. This CDR3 has 15 residues. The J segment lost 4 bases and the V segment lost 4 bases, leaving 9 bases of the junction unmatched. CDR1 is SGHVS, CDR2 FNYEAQ, per germline. CDR3 residues: CASSSLTGDSTEAFF. DNA for the CDR3: TGTGCCAGCAGCTCGCTTACAGGGGATTCCACTGAAGCTTTCTTT.

The V gene is TRBV15, the J gene TRBJ2-3; 11 positions agree with TRBD2. Germline V lookup: CDR1 LNHNV, CDR2 YYDKDF (reference sequence). Unmatched junction bases numbered 11, after V lost 5 bases and J lost 1 base. CDR3 size: 18 residues. In DNA, the CDR3 is TGTGCCACCAGCGCATTCCCAGGTAGCGGGGGGGGCACAGATACGCAGTATTTT. It specifies CATSAFPGSGGGTDTQYF.

The rearrangement links TRBV6-4 to TRBJ1-1; no clear D gene. Trimming took off 4 bases at V and 2 bases at J, with 8 bases between the two ends. CDR1 and CDR2 from the germline V gene are MRHNA and SNTAGT. This CDR3 is built from 13 residues. The CDR3 sequence: CASSGGPNTEAFF. For the CDR3, the DNA is TGTGCCAGCAGTGGCGGGCCCAACACTGAAGCTTTCTTT.

The rearrangement links TRBV25-1 to TRBJ2-7; the match to TRBD1 covers 9 bases. V gave up 2 bases and J gave up 2 bases; unmatched junction bases: 4. The germline CDR1 and CDR2 sequences are MGHDK and SYGVNS. The CDR3 length is 15 residues. The chain's CDR3 is CASSEPRTGAYEQYF. The CDR3 bases are TGTGCCAGCAGTGAACCGAGGACAGGGGCCTACGAGCAGTACTTC.

This chain connects TRBV28 to TRBJ2-1, with D unresolved. Between the trimmed V and J ends, which lost 3 bases and 6 bases, there was a span of 12 bases. This CDR3 has 14 residues. Germline V gene lookup returns CDR1 MDHEN and CDR2 SYDVKM. The CDR3 loop is CASSLVAERNEQFF. The CDR3 DNA reads as TGTGCCAGCAGTTTGGTCGCAGAACGCAATGAGCAGTTCTTC. Complete variable domain (other parts from reference TRBV28 and TRBJ2-1): DVKVTQSSRYLVKRTGEKVFLECVQDMDHENMFWYRQDPGLGLRLIYFSYDVKMKEKGDIPEGYSVSREKKERFSLILESASTNQTSMYLCASSLVAERNEQFFGPGTRLTVL.

This chain joins TRBV30 and TRBJ1-6, with TRBD1 identical over 8 bases. Trimming at V came to 2 bases and at J to 7 bases, leaving 13 bases not matched to a gene. Germline CDR1 reads GTSNPN; CDR2 reads SVGIG (reference sequence). The CDR3 length is 17 residues. The CDR3 region has the DNA TGTGCCTGGAGTCCGTTATATGGACAGGGAGGGAATTCACCCCTCCACTTT. It codes for CAWSPLYGQGGNSPLHF.

Relative to its sample, this clone is medium-sized (0.01 to 0.1%). The genes are TRBV11-2 and TRBJ2-3; the D gene is possibly TRBD2 (6 bases). From germline, CDR1 is SGHAT and CDR2 FQNNGV. The CDR3 contains 15 residues. Trimming left V 5 bases short and J 4 bases short, with 16 bases between. The CDR3 is CASSPGLSGPDTQYF. DNA of the CDR3: TGTGCCAGCAGCCCGGGACTGTCGGGCCCAGATACGCAGTATTTT.

The V gene is TRBV14, the J gene TRBJ2-2; D may be TRBD1 (5 bases). Trimming removed 1 base from V and 7 bases from J, with 13 bases in between. Germline CDR1 is SGHDN and CDR2 is FVKESK. CDR3 length equals 15 residues. The CDR3 protein is CASSQGRVRHGELFF. DNA for the CDR3: TGTGCCAGCAGCCAAGGCAGGGTGAGGCACGGGGAGCTGTTTTTT. The complete variable domain, with remaining parts taken from reference TRBV14 and TRBJ2-2, reads EAGVTQFPSHSVIEKGQTVTLRCDPISGHDNLYWYRRVMGKEIKFLLHFVKESKQDESGMPNNRFLAERTGGTYSTLKVQPAELEDSGVYFCASSQGRVRHGELFFGEGSRLTVL.

The rearrangement links TRBV2 to TRBJ2-7; D is uncertain. This CDR3 region has 15 residues. The germline gives CDR1 SNHLY, CDR2 FYNNEI. Trimming cost V 1 base and J 2 bases, with 12 bases left between them. The DNA of the CDR3 is TGTGCCAGCAGTGAAGGAGGAGTCGGAACCTACGAGCAGTACTTC. Its translation is CASSEGGVGTYEQYF.

The rearrangement joins TRBV7-3 to TRBJ1-1; D perhaps matches TRBD1 (5 bases). The CDR3 runs 14 residues. CDR1 and CDR2 from the germline V gene are SGHTA and FQGTGA. V lost 3 bases, J lost 1 base, and 9 bases lay in between. The CDR3 reads CASSLGPGNTEAFF. The CDR3 DNA reads as TGTGCCAGCAGCTTGGGGCCGGGGAACACTGAAGCTTTCTTT.